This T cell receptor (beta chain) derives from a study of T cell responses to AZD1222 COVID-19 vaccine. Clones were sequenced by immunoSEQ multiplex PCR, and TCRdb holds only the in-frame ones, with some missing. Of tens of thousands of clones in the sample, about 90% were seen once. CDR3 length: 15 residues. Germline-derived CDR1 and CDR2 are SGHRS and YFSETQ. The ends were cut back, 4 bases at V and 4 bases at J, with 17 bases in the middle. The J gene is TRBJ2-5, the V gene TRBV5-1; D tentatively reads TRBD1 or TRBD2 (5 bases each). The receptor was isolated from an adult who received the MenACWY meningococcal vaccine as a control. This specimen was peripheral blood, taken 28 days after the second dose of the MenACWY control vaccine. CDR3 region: CASSTPGGGGETQYF. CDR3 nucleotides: TGCGCCAGCAGCACTCCCGGAGGTGGGGGAGAGACCCAGTACTTC.